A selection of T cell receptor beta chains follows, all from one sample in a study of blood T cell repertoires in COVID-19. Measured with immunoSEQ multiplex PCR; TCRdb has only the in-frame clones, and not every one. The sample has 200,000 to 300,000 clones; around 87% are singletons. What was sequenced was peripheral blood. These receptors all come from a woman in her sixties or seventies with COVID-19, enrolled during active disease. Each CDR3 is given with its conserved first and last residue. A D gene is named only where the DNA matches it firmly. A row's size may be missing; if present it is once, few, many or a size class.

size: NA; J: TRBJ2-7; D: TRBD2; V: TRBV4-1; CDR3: CASSQDYGSGSNSYEQYF; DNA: TGCGCCAGCAGCCAAGATTATGGTAGCGGGAGCAACTCCTACGAGCAGTACTTC
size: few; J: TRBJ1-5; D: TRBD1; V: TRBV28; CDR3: CASSSSGTGVMSQPQHF; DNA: TGTGCCAGCAGTTCGTCCGGGACAGGGGTCATGAGTCAGCCCCAGCATTTT
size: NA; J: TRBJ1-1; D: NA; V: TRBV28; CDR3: CASRIRGWGNTEAFF; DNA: TGTGCCAGCAGAATCAGGGGTTGGGGGAACACTGAAGCTTTCTTT
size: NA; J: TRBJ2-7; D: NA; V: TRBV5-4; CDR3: CASSAWTNYEQYF; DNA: TGTGCCAGCAGCGCCTGGACTAACTACGAGCAGTACTTC
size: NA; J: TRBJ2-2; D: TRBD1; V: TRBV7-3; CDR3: CASSSGTGGTGELFF; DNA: TGTGCCAGCAGCTCAGGGACAGGGGGCACCGGGGAGCTGTTTTTT
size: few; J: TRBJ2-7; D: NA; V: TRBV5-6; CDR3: CASSSEVRGRKYF; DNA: TGTGCCAGCAGCTCCGAGGTTCGTGGAAGAAAGTACTTC
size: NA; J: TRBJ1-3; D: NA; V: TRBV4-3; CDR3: CASSHEGNTIYF; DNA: TGCGCCAGCAGCCACGAGGGAAACACCATATATTTT
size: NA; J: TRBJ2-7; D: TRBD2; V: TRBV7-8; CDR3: CASSYRTSRSYEQYF; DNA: TGTGCCAGCAGCTATCGGACTAGCAGATCCTACGAGCAGTACTTC
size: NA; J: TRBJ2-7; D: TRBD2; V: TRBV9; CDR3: CASSAQGLLGEQYF; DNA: TGTGCCAGCAGCGCCCAGGGACTACTAGGCGAGCAGTACTTC
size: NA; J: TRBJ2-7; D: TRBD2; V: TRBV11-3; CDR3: CASTRGTNPLSYEQYF; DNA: TGTGCCAGCACCCGAGGGACTAACCCTCTCTCCTACGAGCAGTACTTC
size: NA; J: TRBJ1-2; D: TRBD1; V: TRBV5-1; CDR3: CASSFGTVYGYTF; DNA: TGCGCCAGCAGCTTTGGGACAGTCTATGGCTACACCTTC
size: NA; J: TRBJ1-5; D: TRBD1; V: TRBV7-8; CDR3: CASSPTGYRGSGQPQHF; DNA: TGTGCCAGCAGCCCGACCGGGTACAGGGGATCCGGTCAGCCCCAGCATTTT
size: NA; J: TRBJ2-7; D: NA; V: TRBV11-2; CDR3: CASSLASAYEQYF; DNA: TGTGCCAGCAGCTTAGCCAGCGCCTACGAGCAGTACTTC
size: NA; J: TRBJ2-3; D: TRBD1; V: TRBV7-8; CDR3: CASSLDRGIDTQYF; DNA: TGTGCCAGCAGCTTAGACAGGGGGATAGATACGCAGTATTTT
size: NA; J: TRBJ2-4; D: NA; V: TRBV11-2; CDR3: CASSPVRWGDPGIQYF; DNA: TGTGCCAGCAGCCCCGTAAGGTGGGGGGATCCCGGCATTCAGTACTTC
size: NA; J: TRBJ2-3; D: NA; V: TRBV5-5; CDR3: CASSPWGGPPTDTQYF; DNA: TGTGCCAGCAGCCCGTGGGGGGGGCCCCCCACAGATACGCAGTATTTT
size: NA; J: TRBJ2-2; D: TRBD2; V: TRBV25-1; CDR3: CASSELAGGVTGELFF; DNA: TGTGCCAGCAGTGAGTTAGCGGGAGGGGTCACCGGGGAGCTGTTTTTT
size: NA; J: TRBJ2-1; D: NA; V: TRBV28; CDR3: CASTKTEPQQFF; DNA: TGTGCCAGCACCAAGACGGAGCCCCAGCAGTTCTTC
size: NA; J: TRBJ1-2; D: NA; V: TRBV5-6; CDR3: CASSGPGNYGYTF; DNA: TGTGCCAGCAGCGGTCCGGGGAACTATGGCTACACCTTC
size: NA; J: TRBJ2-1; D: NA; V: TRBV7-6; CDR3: CASSLPGKNEQFF; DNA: TGTGCCAGCAGCCTCCCAGGGAAGAATGAGCAGTTCTTC
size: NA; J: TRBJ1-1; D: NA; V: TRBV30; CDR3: CACLGHGGTEAFF; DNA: TGTGCCTGTCTCGGTCATGGAGGGACTGAAGCTTTCTTT
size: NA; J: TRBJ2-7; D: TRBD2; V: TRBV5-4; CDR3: CASSLVGGGIYEQYF; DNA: TGTGCCAGCAGCTTAGTCGGGGGAGGGATCTACGAGCAGTACTTC
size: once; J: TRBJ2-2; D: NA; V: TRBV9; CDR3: CASSVRSGGTGELFF; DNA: TGTGCCAGCAGCGTAAGGTCAGGTGGCACCGGGGAGCTGTTTTTT
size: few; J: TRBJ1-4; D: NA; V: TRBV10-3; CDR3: CAIRGSGYEKLFF; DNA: TGTGCCATCAGGGGAAGCGGATATGAAAAACTGTTTTTT
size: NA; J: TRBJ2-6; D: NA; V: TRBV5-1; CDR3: CASTDRSSGANVLTF; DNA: TGCGCCAGCACGGACAGAAGCTCTGGGGCCAACGTCCTGACTTTC
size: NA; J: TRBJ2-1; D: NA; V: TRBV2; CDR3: CASSEAAWRDEYNEQFF; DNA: TGTGCCAGCAGTGAAGCGGCGTGGCGGGATGAATACAATGAGCAGTTCTTC
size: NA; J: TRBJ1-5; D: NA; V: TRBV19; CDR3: CTEKANQPQHF; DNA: TGTACAGAAAAAGCAAATCAGCCCCAGCATTTT
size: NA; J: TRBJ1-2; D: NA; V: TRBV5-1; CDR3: CASSLSADRRMGYTF; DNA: TGCGCCAGCAGCTTGAGTGCAGACAGGCGAATGGGCTACACCTTC
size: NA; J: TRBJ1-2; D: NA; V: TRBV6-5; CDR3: CASSYSGGNYGYTF; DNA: TGTGCCAGCAGTTACTCGGGGGGAAACTATGGCTACACCTTC
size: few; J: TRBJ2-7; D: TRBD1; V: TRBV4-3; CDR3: CASSPGQGGLYEQYF; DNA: TGCGCCAGCAGCCCCGGACAGGGGGGCCTCTACGAGCAGTACTTC
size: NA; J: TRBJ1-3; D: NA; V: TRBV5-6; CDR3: CASSVRAQAGNTIYF; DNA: TGTGCCAGCAGCGTCAGGGCCCAGGCTGGAAACACCATATATTTT
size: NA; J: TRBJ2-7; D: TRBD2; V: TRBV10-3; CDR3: CAIGVASGYSSYEQYF; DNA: TGTGCCATCGGTGTGGCTAGCGGGTATAGCTCCTACGAGCAGTACTTC
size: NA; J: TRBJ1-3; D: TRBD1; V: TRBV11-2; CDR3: CASSFQGDLLRAGNTIYF; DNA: TGTGCCAGCAGCTTCCAGGGGGATCTACTTCGGGCAGGAAACACCATATATTTT
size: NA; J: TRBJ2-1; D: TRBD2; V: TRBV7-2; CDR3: CASSPWAGGLHNEQFF; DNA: TGTGCCAGCAGCCCCTGGGCGGGAGGGTTACACAATGAGCAGTTCTTC
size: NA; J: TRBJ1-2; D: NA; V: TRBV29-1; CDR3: CSARRDYGYTF; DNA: TGCAGCGCCCGCAGGGACTATGGCTACACCTTC
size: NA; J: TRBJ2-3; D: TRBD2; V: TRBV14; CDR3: CASSQDISGSADTQYF; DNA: TGTGCCAGCAGCCAAGATATTAGCGGGAGTGCGGATACGCAGTATTTT